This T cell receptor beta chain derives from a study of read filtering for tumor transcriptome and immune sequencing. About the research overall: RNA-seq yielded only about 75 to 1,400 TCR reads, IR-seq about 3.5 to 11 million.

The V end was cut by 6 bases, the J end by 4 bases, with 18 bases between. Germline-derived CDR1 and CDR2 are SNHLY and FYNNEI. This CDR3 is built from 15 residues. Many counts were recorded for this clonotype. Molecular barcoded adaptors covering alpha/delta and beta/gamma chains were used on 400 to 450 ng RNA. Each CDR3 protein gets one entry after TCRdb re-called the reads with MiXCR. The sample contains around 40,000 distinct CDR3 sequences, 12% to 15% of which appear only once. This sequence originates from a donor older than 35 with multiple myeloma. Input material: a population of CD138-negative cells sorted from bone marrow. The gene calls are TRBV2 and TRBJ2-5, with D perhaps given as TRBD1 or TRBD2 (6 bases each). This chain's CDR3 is CASRIEGRGRETQYF. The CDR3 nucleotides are TGTGCCAGCAGGATTGAAGGTCGGGGGCGAGAGACCCAGTACTTC.